This T cell receptor (beta chain) was found in a study of beta chain features in type 1 diabetes. The overall study: Healthy donors and patients had similar age, gender and cell yields. Study findings and constraints: People with Type 1 diabetes carried modestly yet significantly shorter TCRB CDR3s in all four CD4+ subsets. Junctions at VDJ sites from type 1 diabetes patients had fewer insertions and more deletions.

This clone was observed a few times. Its cognate antigen is unknown. After removal of 0 bases from V and 6 bases from J, the junction contained 9 bases not matched to a gene. CDR3 length equals 17 residues. Germline V gene sequence: CDR1 SGDLS, CDR2 YYNGEE. The sequenced template was cDNA made from the entire isolated RNA. Method: immunoSEQ multiplex PCR; TCRdb's copy keeps in-frame clones and lacks some. Among 250,000 to 300,000 clones listed, roughly 24% were seen once. The clonotype comes from a woman under 40 with type 1 diabetes. Sequencing was done on a sample of naive CD4+ T cells from blood. V is TRBV9 and J is TRBJ2-1; TRBD2 aligns across 10 bases. CDR3 residues: CASSVASGGTGRNEQFF. For the CDR3, the DNA is TGTGCCAGCAGCGTAGCTAGCGGGGGTACCGGACGCAATGAGCAGTTCTTC.